Below, 28 T cell receptor beta chains from the same sample are listed, as sequenced in a study of cytomegalovirus exposure and HLA in healthy donors. With 60 Vbeta and 13 Jbeta primers, the PCR was carried out. Assay: immunoSEQ multiplex PCR; the TCRdb copy retains only in-frame clones and omits some. The repertoire has around 90,000 clones, about two thirds of them found once; the top ten carry about 2.3%. Source material: PBMCs. Receptors were obtained from a human donor in good health.

The rearrangement joins TRBV6-5 to TRBJ1-1, with D perhaps matching TRBD1 (5 bases). CDR3 size: 15 residues. Germline V gives CDR1 MNHEY, CDR2 SVGAGI. V was clipped by 2 bases and J by 3 bases, with 13 bases between them. In DNA, the CDR3 is TGTGCCAGCAGTTACGGGGGGTGGGGGGACACTGAAGCTTTCTTT. Protein: CASSYGGWGDTEAFF.

The chain couples TRBV6-4 to TRBJ1-2; the D gene is possibly TRBD1 (5 bases). V lost 5 bases and J lost 2, with 9 bases in between. Germline loops: CDR1 MRHNA, CDR2 SNTAGT. The length of the CDR3 is 13 residues. The CDR3 spells CASSKEGNYGYTF. DNA for the CDR3: TGTGCCAGCAGTAAGGAGGGGAACTATGGCTACACCTTC.

This chain joins TRBV7-2 and TRBJ2-7; D may be TRBD1 (5 bases). Trimming took 5 bases from V and 0 from J, leaving 5 bases between them. Germline CDR1 and CDR2: SGHTA and FQGNSA. The CDR3 sequence is 12 residues long. The CDR3 bases are TGTGCCAGCAGCGGGGCCTCCTACGAGCAGTACTTC. Translated, it gives CASSGASYEQYF.

This rearrangement joins TRBV4-2 to TRBJ2-5; 8 positions agree with TRBD2. The J segment lost 6 bases and the V segment lost 0 bases, leaving 6 bases of the junction unmatched. This CDR3 comprises 15 residues. The germline CDR1 and CDR2 sequences are LGHNA and YNFKEQ. CDR3 protein: CASSQELTSGQTQYF. In DNA form, the CDR3 reads TGTGCCAGCAGCCAAGAGTTAACTAGCGGACAGACCCAGTACTTC.

The V and J genes are TRBV5-4 and TRBJ1-6; TRBD1 might be the D (5 bases). In germline, CDR1 is SGHNT, CDR2 YYREEE (reference sequence). The CDR3 loop spans 15 amino acids. Deletions cut 2 bases from V and 4 bases from J, with 10 bases between. CDR3 DNA sequence: TGTGCCAGCAGCTTACAGGCGACTTATAATTCACCCCTCCACTTT. Protein product: CASSLQATYNSPLHF.

This clone has just a few counts. V gene TRBV5-6 combines with J gene TRBJ1-2; D is unclear. There are 14 residues in the CDR3. Germline V gene lookup returns CDR1 SGHDT and CDR2 YYEEEE. V lost 3 bases and J lost 4, with 13 bases in between. The CDR3 protein is CASSSLYVSYGYTF. In nucleotides, the CDR3 is TGTGCCAGCAGCTCCCTTTATGTATCCTATGGCTACACCTTC.

There are a few counts of this clone. The chain carries TRBV7-2 and TRBJ2-1; maybe TRBD1 (7 bases). This CDR3 contains 15 residues. Germline lookup yields CDR1 SGHTA and CDR2 FQGNSA. Trimming removed 4 bases at V and 6 bases at J, with 16 bases between. CDR3 sequence reads: CASSSWRGLVNEQFF. In DNA, the CDR3 is TGTGCCAGCAGCTCCTGGAGGGGGCTGGTCAATGAGCAGTTCTTC.

This clone was counted once. This chain joins TRBV5-1 and TRBJ2-7; D is ambiguous. The germline gives CDR1 SGHRS, CDR2 YFSETQ. The ends were cut back, 0 bases at V and 3 bases at J, with 4 bases in the middle. The CDR3 is made up of 12 amino acids. The DNA of the CDR3 is TGCGCCAGCAGCTTGGGAGTCTACGAGCAGTACTTC. As protein: CASSLGVYEQYF.

This clone was picked up a small number of times. The chain couples TRBV7-7 to TRBJ2-2, with D hard to call. CDR3 length: 13 residues. V was trimmed by 1 base and J by 7 bases, leaving 7 bases between them. The germline V gene encodes CDR1 SSHAT and CDR2 FNYEAQ (reference sequence). CDR3: CASSLGTNGELFF. The CDR3 coding sequence is TGTGCCAGCAGCTTAGGTACTAACGGGGAGCTGTTTTTT.

The table lists this clone with a few counts. The chain recombines TRBV18 with TRBJ2-3; D is unresolved. The V end was cut by 3 bases, the J end by 3 bases, with 10 bases between. Germline-derived CDR1 and CDR2 are KGHSH and LQKENI. The CDR3 runs 14 residues. CDR3 coding DNA: TGTGCCAGCTCACCGGGTAGCAAGACAGATACGCAGTATTTT. Residues: CASSPGSKTDTQYF.

This chain joins TRBV4-3 and TRBJ2-3; D unclear. Germline CDR1 and CDR2: LGHNA and YSLEER. The CDR3 totals 13 residues. V was pared by 2 bases and J by 6 bases, with 9 bases between. In DNA, the CDR3 is TGCGCCAGCAGCCAAAGCCTGCCTGATACGCAGTATTTT. The encoded protein is CASSQSLPDTQYF.

The CDR3 loop reads CASSQNRDRGNQPQHF. DNA of the CDR3: TGCGCCAGCAGCCAGAACCGGGACAGAGGAAATCAGCCCCAGCATTTT. The chain is built from TRBV4-3 and TRBJ1-5, with TRBD1 identical over 7 bases. CDR1 LGHNA and CDR2 YSLEER come from the germline V gene. This CDR3 region has 16 residues. V was pared by 3 bases and J by 4 bases, with 9 bases of the junction left unmatched.

The chain is built from TRBV7-3 and TRBJ2-3; 7 nucleotides align to TRBD2. The V gene's germline CDR1 is SGHTA and CDR2 FQGTGA. Germline trimming cut 5 bases from V and 2 bases from J; bases unmatched to any gene: 7. The CDR3 sequence is 15 residues long. The CDR3 reads CASSTWGGVTDTQYF. CDR3 in DNA: TGTGCCAGCAGCACCTGGGGGGGGGTCACAGATACGCAGTATTTT.

This chain connects TRBV4-3 to TRBJ2-1; 7 nucleotides agree with TRBD1. CDR1 and CDR2 (germline): LGHNA, YSLEER. This CDR3 has 15 residues. Losses at the gene ends were 4 bases for V and 8 bases for J; bases not matched to a gene: 11. The CDR3 sequence: CASSRTGDASDEQFF. CDR3 in DNA: TGCGCCAGCAGCCGAACAGGGGACGCTTCGGATGAGCAGTTCTTC.

V usage is TRBV6-1 and J usage is TRBJ2-5; 10 nucleotides match TRBD1. The ends lost 4 bases at V and 2 bases at J; junction bases unmatched: 4. This CDR3 contains 15 residues. Germline CDR1 is MNHNS and CDR2 is SASEGT. CDR3 DNA: TGTGCCAGCAGTGGGGGACAGGGGAGGCAAGAGACCCAGTACTTC. Translation: CASSGGQGRQETQYF.

The chain couples TRBV6-4 to TRBJ1-2; 11 bases match TRBD1. Per the germline V gene, CDR1 is MRHNA and CDR2 is SNTAGT. The CDR3 runs to 14 residues. V was clipped by 6 bases and J by 2 bases; unmatched bases: 2. The CDR3 reads CASRGTGGNYGYTF. The CDR3 region has the DNA TGTGCCAGCAGAGGGACAGGGGGAAACTATGGCTACACCTTC.

Concerning this clone: The sample holds other DNA sequences that translate to the same CDR3. The rearrangement joins TRBV25-1 to TRBJ1-1; TRBD1 matches 9 bases. There are 15 residues in the CDR3. The V and J ends lost 2 bases and 1 base, in that order; junction bases with no gene match: 2. Germline CDR1 and CDR2: MGHDK and SYGVNS. CDR3: CASSEPTGGNTEAFF. CDR3 bases: TGTGCCAGCAGTGAACCGACAGGGGGGAACACTGAAGCTTTCTTT.

The chain combines TRBV11-2 with TRBJ2-7, with TRBD1 identical over 7 bases. V was clipped by 2 bases and J by 6 bases; unmatched bases: 7. Looked up from germline, CDR1 is SGHAT and CDR2 is FQNNGV. The CDR3 consists of 14 residues. CDR3 sequence (DNA): TGTGCCAGCAGCTTAATCGTGACAGGGCGCGAGCAGTACTTC. It encodes CASSLIVTGREQYF.

The genes are TRBV7-9 and TRBJ2-2, with 7 bases identical to TRBD1. V trimming: 3 bases; J trimming: 7 bases; junction bases outside the gene matches: 11. Germline values: CDR1 SEHNR, CDR2 FQNEAQ (reference sequence). There are 16 residues in the CDR3. CDR3 nucleotide sequence: TGTGCCAGCAGCTTCGGTGACAGGGTTCGGAACGGGGAGCTGTTTTTT. This gives the protein CASSFGDRVRNGELFF.

The J gene is TRBJ2-3, the V gene TRBV4-2, with D tentatively TRBD2 (5 bases). The CDR3 runs 17 residues. Germline-derived CDR1 and CDR2 are LGHNA and YNFKEQ. Trimming shortened V by 0 bases and J by 5 bases, and 18 bases separated the two germline ends. DNA of the CDR3: TGTGCCAGCAGCCAAGAAGTAGGACTCGCAACGGGAGATACGCAGTATTTT. Its protein is CASSQEVGLATGDTQYF.

V and J are TRBV7-8 and TRBJ1-2; TRBD1 aligns across 7 bases. Germline trimming cut 6 bases from V and 8 bases from J; bases unmatched to any gene: 12. Looked up from germline, CDR1 is SGHVS and CDR2 is FQNEAQ. The CDR3 contains 14 residues. The CDR3 sequence: CASRRGQPGWGYTF. In DNA, the CDR3 is TGTGCCAGCAGAAGGGGACAGCCGGGCTGGGGCTACACCTTC.

This clone was found once. The chain recombines TRBV7-9 with TRBJ2-5, with 14 nucleotides matching TRBD2. Germline V gene data show CDR1 as SEHNR and CDR2 as FQNEAQ (reference sequence). This CDR3 region has 17 residues. V shed 4 bases and J 5 bases; nucleotides not matched to a gene: 9. This chain's CDR3 is CASSYGTSGGYWETQYF. CDR3 bases: TGTGCCAGCAGCTACGGGACTAGCGGGGGTTATTGGGAGACCCAGTACTTC.

V gene TRBV7-9 combines with J gene TRBJ2-7, with TRBD1 identical over 11 bases. This CDR3 is built from 14 residues. Trimming cost V 5 bases and J 6 bases; bases outside gene matches: 6. CDR1 and CDR2 (germline): SEHNR, FQNEAQ (reference sequence). The CDR3 DNA reads as TGTGCCAGCAGCCGGCCCGGGACAGGGGGCGAGCAGTACTTC. This codes for CASSRPGTGGEQYF.

This chain joins TRBV6-5 and TRBJ1-1, with D uncertain. The CDR3 consists of 13 residues. V was shortened by 7 bases and J by 4 bases, with 13 bases between the two germline ends. Germline loops: CDR1 MNHEY, CDR2 SVGAGI. The CDR3 loop reads CASIEALTTEAFF. DNA of the CDR3: TGTGCCAGCATAGAGGCACTCACCACTGAAGCTTTCTTT.

Points on this clone: Mismatch with germline at one junction end may stem from a read error. This rearrangement joins TRBV5-1 to TRBJ2-5; D is possibly TRBD2 (5 bases). This CDR3 contains 15 residues. The V gene's germline CDR1 is SGHRS and CDR2 YFSETQ. The CDR3 nucleotides read TGCGCCAGCAGCTTGTTCGGCGGGTACCAAGAGGCCCAGTACTTC. Protein product: CASSLFGGYQEAQYF.

As regards this clone: At one of its ends the junction is not consistent with the germline gene, which may arise from a read error. The V and J genes are TRBV30 and TRBJ1-3; 7 bases line up with TRBD1. The CDR3 is 15 amino acids. Germline CDR1 GTSNPN, CDR2 SVGIG (reference sequence). In DNA form, the CDR3 reads TGTGCCTGGAGCGGGGGACAGAGCTCTGGAAACGCCATATATTTT. Protein: CAWSGGQSSGNAIYF.

This chain links TRBV7-2 with TRBJ2-7; D gene uncertain. This CDR3 region has 12 residues. V was shortened by 4 bases and J by 1 base, with 5 bases between the two germline ends. CDR1 is SGHTA, CDR2 FQGNSA, per germline. CDR3 nucleotides: TGTGCCAGCAGCTCCTTTTCCTACGAGCAGTACTTC. It encodes CASSSFSYEQYF.

This clone was counted only a few times. The chain combines TRBV9 with TRBJ1-2, with 7 nucleotides matching TRBD1. CDR1 and CDR2 (germline): SGDLS, YYNGEE. The J segment lost 2 bases and the V segment lost 0 bases, leaving 1 base of the junction unmatched. CDR3 length: 14 residues. The CDR3 is CASSVGRGNYGYTF. The DNA of the CDR3 is TGTGCCAGCAGCGTAGGCAGGGGGAACTATGGCTACACCTTC.